The 7 T cell receptor beta chains in this list originate from one sample, sequenced in a study of T cell responses to AZD1222 COVID-19 vaccine. Method: immunoSEQ multiplex PCR; TCRdb's copy keeps in-frame clones and lacks some. Of tens of thousands of clones listed, approximately 88% are singletons. This sample comprised peripheral blood, obtained 28 days after the second AZD1222 dose. The receptors originated from an adult who received the AZD1222 COVID-19 vaccine.

V gene TRBV6-5 combines with J gene TRBJ2-3, with 10 bases identical to TRBD2. Germline V gene data show CDR1 as MNHEY and CDR2 as SVGAGI. The CDR3 has 14 residues. Trimming at V came to 8 bases and at J to 2 bases, leaving 4 bases not matched to a gene. The CDR3 spells CASGTSETTDTQYF. The CDR3 DNA sequence: TGTGCCAGCGGGACTAGCGAAACCACAGATACGCAGTATTTT.

This chain uses TRBV14 with TRBJ1-6; D unresolved. The CDR3 totals 13 residues. CDR1 and CDR2 from the germline V gene are SGHDN and FVKESK. The ends were cut back, 1 base at V and 6 bases at J, with 4 bases in the middle. This CDR3 reads CASSQVSNSPLHF. The CDR3 DNA sequence: TGTGCCAGCAGCCAAGTGAGTAATTCACCCCTCCACTTT.

The rearrangement uses TRBV6-5 and TRBJ2-7; 7 bases are a match to TRBD1. V gave up 7 bases and J gave up 3 bases; unmatched junction bases: 9. Germline values: CDR1 MNHEY, CDR2 SVGAGI. This CDR3 has 14 amino acids. This CDR3 is CASKPEWDSYEQYF. The CDR3 DNA sequence: TGTGCCAGCAAGCCCGAGTGGGACAGCTACGAGCAGTACTTC.

The chain links TRBV11-3 to TRBJ2-7, with D perhaps matching TRBD2 (6 bases). CDR1 and CDR2 (germline): SGHNT, YENEEA. The CDR3 is 15 amino acids. The ends were cut back, 5 bases at V and 0 bases at J, with 14 bases in the middle. CDR3 protein: CASSIGHGSSYEQYF. CDR3 bases: TGTGCCAGCAGCATAGGACACGGGAGCTCCTACGAGCAGTACTTC. Together with reference TRBV11-3 and TRBJ2-7, the CDR3 gives the full variable domain: EAGVVQSPRYKIIEKKQPVAFWCNPISGHNTLYWYLQNLGQGPELLIRYENEEAVDDSQLPKDRFSAERLKGVDSTLKIQPAELGDSAVYLCASSIGHGSSYEQYFGPGTRLTVT.

This rearrangement joins TRBV2 to TRBJ2-5, with D possibly being TRBD1 or TRBD2 (5 bases each). CDR1 and CDR2 from the germline V gene are SNHLY and FYNNEI. The CDR3 has 15 amino acids. V was clipped by 4 bases and J by 3 bases, with 15 bases between them. The CDR3 bases are TGTGCCAGCAGTGTTGGCCGGGACGGAGAAGAGACCCAGTACTTC. Amino acid sequence: CASSVGRDGEETQYF.

The chain has TRBV7-9 and TRBJ2-5, with a possible D match to TRBD1 (5 bases). V shed 9 bases and J shed 2 bases, with 7 bases lying between them. The CDR3 runs 11 residues. The V gene's germline CDR1 is SEHNR and CDR2 FQNEAQ (reference sequence). The DNA for the CDR3 is TGTGCCAGTCAGGGACAAGAGACCCAGTACTTC. Its protein product is CASQGQETQYF.

V usage is TRBV6-1 and J usage is TRBJ1-4; D is unresolved. CDR1 MNHNS and CDR2 SASEGT come from the germline V gene. This CDR3 has 14 amino acids. V was trimmed by 2 bases and J by 7 bases, leaving 11 bases between them. CDR3 bases: TGTGCCAGCAGTGAAAGGTTAGGTGGTGAAAAACTGTTTTTT. Its protein is CASSERLGGEKLFF.